This T cell receptor beta chain was retrieved from a study of T cell responses to AZD1222 COVID-19 vaccine. Whole-study findings and limits: The study reported that nearly half of spike-specific TCRs target unmutated variant regions. The donor group comprised mostly white British people and more females; the analysis possibly underestimated clonal diversity.

Sequencing was performed with immunoSEQ multiplex PCR; in TCRdb, only in-frame clones are kept and a portion is missing. The sample consists of 90,000 to 150,000 clones, 92% of them appearing once. To note about this clone: Its antigen is unknown.

This CDR3 is 16 amino acids long. Per the germline V gene, CDR1 is LGHDT and CDR2 is YNNKEL (reference sequence). V dropped 6 bases and J dropped 2 bases, with 19 bases sitting between them. Pooling covered second doses at about 4 or about 12 weeks. The material was peripheral blood, obtained 28 days after the second AZD1222 dose. This sequence joins TRBV3-1 (or the pseudogene TRBV3-2) and TRBJ1-2, with D unresolved. The TCR was taken from an adult who received the AZD1222 COVID-19 vaccine. Here the CDR3 DNA reads TGTGCCAGCAGTCCGCCCCCGTCGAGCTGGAACTATGGCTACACCTTC. It encodes CASSPPPSSWNYGYTF.